Presented here are 13 T cell receptor beta chains from one specimen sequenced in a study of blood T cell repertoires in COVID-19. Some clones are missing from TCRdb's copy, which holds only in-frame ones; the method was immunoSEQ multiplex PCR. The sample consists of tens of thousands of clones, approximately 90% of them appearing once. Sequences were obtained from peripheral blood. These receptors came from a woman older than 75 with acute or convalescent COVID-19.

The chain links TRBV11-2 to TRBJ1-6; 7 bases fit TRBD1. With 5 bases clipped from V and 7 bases from J, the junction kept 8 bases outside the gene matches. Germline loops: CDR1 SGHAT, CDR2 FQNNGV. CDR3 length: 15 amino acids. The DNA of the CDR3 is TGTGCCAGCAGCCCGATGGACAGGCCGAATTCACCCCTCCACTTT. Translating it yields CASSPMDRPNSPLHF.

CDR3 bases: TGTGCCAGCAGTGAAGGATACCGGGGAACAGATACGCAGTATTTT. It codes for CASSEGYRGTDTQYF. This chain joins TRBV6-1 and TRBJ2-3; D may be TRBD2 (5 bases). Germline V lookup: CDR1 MNHNS, CDR2 SASEGT. Trimming took 1 base from V and 3 from J, leaving 11 bases between them. The CDR3 sequence is 15 residues long.

This clone has just one count. This chain uses TRBV11-3 with TRBJ2-3; D not certain. Germline CDR1 is SGHNT and CDR2 is YENEEA. V was shortened by 3 bases and J by 1 base, with 11 bases between the two germline ends. This CDR3 is built from 15 residues. The CDR3 sequence is CASSFSAEGTDTQYF. CDR3 DNA: TGTGCCAGCAGCTTTAGTGCGGAAGGCACAGATACGCAGTATTTT.

The V gene is TRBV4-1, the J gene TRBJ2-3, with 10 bases lining up with TRBD2. After removal of 7 bases from V and 1 base from J, the junction contained 2 bases not matched to a gene. This CDR3 comprises 14 residues. CDR1 and CDR2 (germline): MGHRA, YSYEKL. The CDR3 bases are TGCGCCAGCAAGCTAGCGGGGGGCACAGATACGCAGTATTTT. This codes for CASKLAGGTDTQYF.

This clone came up a few times. The V and J genes are TRBV5-8 and TRBJ2-3; D is undetermined. The CDR3 spans 15 residues. CDR1 SGHTS and CDR2 YDEGEE come from the germline V gene. V was pared by 1 base and J by 2 bases, with 11 bases between. The CDR3 bases are TGTGCCAGCAGCTTGCCCACTTATTACACAGATACGCAGTATTTT. It encodes CASSLPTYYTDTQYF.

The rearrangement links TRBV7-9 to TRBJ2-3, with D possibly TRBD2 on 6 matching bases. V was clipped by 1 base and J by 3 bases, with 11 bases between them. CDR3 size: 15 residues. CDR1 SEHNR and CDR2 FQNEAQ come from the germline V gene (reference sequence). CDR3 sequence reads: CASSLGGGMTDTQYF. As DNA, the CDR3 is TGTGCCAGCAGCTTAGGCGGAGGGATGACAGATACGCAGTATTTT.

This clone was seen a handful of times. The chain carries TRBV4-1 and TRBJ2-2; D is undetermined. Germline CDR1 MGHRA, CDR2 YSYEKL. The CDR3 totals 14 residues. Trimming shortened V by 5 bases and J by 3 bases, and 10 bases separated the two germline ends. The chain's CDR3 is CASSDRLDTGELFF. CDR3 coding DNA: TGCGCCAGCAGCGATCGGTTGGACACCGGGGAGCTGTTTTTT.

Written as DNA, the CDR3 is TGTGCCAGCAGTTCCATGGGACAGGTAAATCAGCCCCAGCATTTT. Translation gives CASSSMGQVNQPQHF. The V call is TRBV28, the J call TRBJ1-5; 8 nucleotides line up with TRBD1. Germline trimming cut 4 bases from V and 4 bases from J; bases unmatched to any gene: 6. Germline V gene data show CDR1 as MDHEN and CDR2 as SYDVKM. The CDR3 totals 15 residues.

The CDR3 nucleotides read TGTGCCACCCAATCTAGCGGGGCCTACAATGAGCAGTTCTTC. It codes for CATQSSGAYNEQFF. This sequence joins TRBV24-1 and TRBJ2-1; 9 bases line up with TRBD2. V trimming: 9 bases; J trimming: 2 bases; junction bases outside the gene matches: 4. In germline, CDR1 is KGHDR, CDR2 SFDVKD. The CDR3 covers 14 residues.

J is TRBJ2-7 and V is TRBV5-4, with 14 bases matching TRBD2. Trimming cost V 5 bases and J 4 bases; bases outside gene matches: 5. CDR3 length: 15 amino acids. Germline values: CDR1 SGHNT, CDR2 YYREEE (reference sequence). The CDR3 sequence: CASRAGTSGGYEQYF. The CDR3 DNA follows: TGTGCCAGCAGAGCGGGGACTAGCGGGGGTTACGAGCAGTACTTC.

The chain uses TRBV5-1 and TRBJ2-2, with D maybe TRBD2 (6 bases). V lost 4 bases and J 3 bases, leaving 19 bases between the germline ends. The CDR3 has 17 amino acids. Per the germline V gene, CDR1 is SGHRS and CDR2 is YFSETQ. CDR3 in amino acids: CASSLGPEGVDTGELFF. The CDR3 DNA follows: TGCGCCAGCAGCCTGGGGCCGGAGGGAGTCGACACCGGGGAGCTGTTTTTT.

The rearrangement uses TRBV6-4 and TRBJ2-5, with TRBD1 identical over 8 bases. Per the germline V gene, CDR1 is MRHNA and CDR2 is SNTAGT. Trimming removed 2 bases from V and 3 bases from J; junction bases left unmatched: 11. The CDR3 totals 17 residues. The CDR3 loop is CASSDPPRTGRKETQYF. The CDR3 coding sequence is TGTGCCAGCAGTGACCCTCCCCGGACAGGGCGTAAAGAGACCCAGTACTTC.

This sequence joins TRBV6-2 or TRBV6-3 and TRBJ1-6; D possibly corresponds to TRBD1 (6 bases). The CDR3 has 14 residues. The V end was cut by 4 bases, the J end by 7 bases, with 11 bases between. Germline loops: CDR1 MNHEY, CDR2 SVGEGT. CDR3 bases: TGTGCCAGCAGTTGGCGTGGGGGCAATTCACCCCTCCACTTT. Translated, it gives CASSWRGGNSPLHF.